This TCR beta chain is drawn from a study of T cell responses to AZD1222 COVID-19 vaccine. Study results and limitations: Seropositive at baseline were only a handful of AZD1222 recipients. With dominance at 160-218 and 743-854, vaccine-associated CD4 TCRs spanned spike. Vaccination with two AZD1222 doses was followed by a rise in Spike-specific TCR breadth and depth.

Repertoires were generated with immunoSEQ multiplex PCR, while TCRdb's copy carries only in-frame clones and drops some. This table holds 75,000 to 95,000 clones, approximately 89% found once. With regard to this clone: The target antigen is unknown.

The V end was cut by 5 bases, the J end by 2 bases, with 9 bases between. CDR3 length: 13 amino acids. Germline values: CDR1 GTSNPN, CDR2 SVGIG (reference sequence). Second-dose intervals near 4 or 12 weeks were combined. Specimen: peripheral blood, collected 28 days after the second AZD1222 dose. V gene TRBV30 combines with J gene TRBJ2-2; D is uncertain. The receptor's source is an adult who received the AZD1222 COVID-19 vaccine. The CDR3 nucleotides are TGTGCCTGGCGAGGACCAAACACCGGGGAGCTGTTTTTT. It codes for CAWRGPNTGELFF.